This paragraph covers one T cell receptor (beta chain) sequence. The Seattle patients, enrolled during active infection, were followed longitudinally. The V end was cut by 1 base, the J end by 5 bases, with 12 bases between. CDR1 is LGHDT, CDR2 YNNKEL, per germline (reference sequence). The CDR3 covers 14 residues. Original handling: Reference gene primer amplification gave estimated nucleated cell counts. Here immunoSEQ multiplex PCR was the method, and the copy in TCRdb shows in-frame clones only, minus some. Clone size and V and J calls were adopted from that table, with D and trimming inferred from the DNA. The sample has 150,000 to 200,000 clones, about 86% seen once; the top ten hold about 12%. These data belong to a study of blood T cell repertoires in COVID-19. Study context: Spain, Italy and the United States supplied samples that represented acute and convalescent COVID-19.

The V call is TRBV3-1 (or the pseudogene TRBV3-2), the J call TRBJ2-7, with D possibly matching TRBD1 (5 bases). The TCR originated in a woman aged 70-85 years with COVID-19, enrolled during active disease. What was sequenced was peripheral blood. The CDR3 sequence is CASSQVDSSDEQYF. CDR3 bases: TGTGCCAGCAGCCAAGTCGACAGCTCGGACGAGCAGTACTTC.